This TCR beta chain stems from a study of spatial heterogeneity in lung cancer. Study in general: The average count in raw reads for each unique TCR and UMI combination exceeded nine appearances.

Trimming shortened V by 4 bases and J by 5 bases, and 11 bases separated the two germline ends. Germline CDR1 is MDHEN and CDR2 is SYDVKM. The CDR3 is 14 amino acids. The time point is: sample taken at primary tumor resection. Tumor, nontumor lung or frozen PBMC supplied whole RNA, sequenced without sorting. Samples were donated by 72 untreated early-stage non-small cell lung cancer patients. Unique molecular identifiers tagged every individual TCR cDNA molecule. TCRdb called the 5' RACE reads again in MiXCR, with one record for every CDR3 protein. The data hold approximately 52,000 distinct CDR3 sequences, with more than 6.5% observed a single time. This clonotype was observed at least ten times.

Sample: PBMCs, taken at surgery. This receptor was identified in a female donor with early-stage non-small cell lung cancer. This chain joins TRBV28 and TRBJ1-4; tentatively, D is TRBD1 (5 bases). CDR3 sequence: CASSSPGVNEKLFF. CDR3 in DNA: TGTGCCAGCAGTTCCCCGGGGGTCAATGAAAAACTGTTTTTT.